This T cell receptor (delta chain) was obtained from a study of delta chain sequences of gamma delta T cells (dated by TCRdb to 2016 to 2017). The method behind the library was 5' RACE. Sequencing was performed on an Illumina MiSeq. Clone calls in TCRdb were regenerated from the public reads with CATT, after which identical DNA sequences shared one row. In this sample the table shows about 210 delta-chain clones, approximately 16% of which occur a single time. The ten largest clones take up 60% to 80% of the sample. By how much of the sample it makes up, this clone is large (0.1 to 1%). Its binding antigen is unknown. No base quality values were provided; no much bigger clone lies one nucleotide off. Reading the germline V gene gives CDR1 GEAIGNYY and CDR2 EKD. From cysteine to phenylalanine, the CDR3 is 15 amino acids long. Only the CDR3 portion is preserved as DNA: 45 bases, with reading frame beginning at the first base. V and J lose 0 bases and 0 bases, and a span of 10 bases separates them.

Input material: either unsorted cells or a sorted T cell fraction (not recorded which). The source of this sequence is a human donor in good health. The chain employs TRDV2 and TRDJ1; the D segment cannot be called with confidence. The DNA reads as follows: TGTGCCTGTGACACCGTAGGGACCTACACCGATAAACTCATCTTT. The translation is CACDTVGTYTDKLIF.